This T cell receptor beta chain was identified in a study of blood T cell repertoires in COVID-19 (TCRdb year 2020). In the study overall: Samples covering the acute and convalescent phases of COVID-19 were provided by collaborators in the United States, Italy and Spain. The prospective study material was composed of cDNA or gDNA derived from T cells, B-cell-depleted T cells, or PBMCs. Deeply sampled blood TCRbeta repertoires from subjects exposed to, actively infected with, or recovered from COVID-19 were included in the dataset. The repertoires were made available in a free public database intended to serve as a resource for research on the immune response to SARS-CoV-2. Samples were obtained from the ongoing ImmuneRACE study (first 160 participants) and from about 1,300 subjects provided by 6 global collaborators. Sample metadata almost always included a de-identified subject ID, COVID-19 status, age in years and sex. Where available, HLA class I and class II types were obtained from metadata supplied by the sample provider rather than from assay-based typing. General conclusions and limits of the study: How much clinical and demographic metadata was included differed by source and by participant, and the metadata was provided uncurated.

In the case of this clone: Its antigen is unknown. Base qualities were left out, and no much larger clone turns up one base away.

The CDR3 sequence holds 16 residues, the cysteine and phenylalanine included. Only CDR3 DNA remains: 48 bases, in frame from the first base. The germline V gene yields SGHRS for CDR1 and YFSETQ for CDR2. Trimming takes 2 bases off V and 12 bases off J; junction bases not matched to a gene: 13. The immunoSEQ Assay, a bias-controlled multiplex PCR, was used to amplify TCRbeta CDR3 regions from genomic DNA. In the original analysis: Within the assay, amplification of reference gene primers was used to estimate how many nucleated cells each sample contained. To quantify the absolute abundance of each unique TCRbeta CDR3 rearrangement, sequence reads were collapsed and filtered. For each sample, productive Simpson clonality was calculated as the square root of Simpson's diversity index over productive rearrangements. TCRdb re-hosts the immuneACCESS table, in-frame sequences only. Its copies lack some clones; in the studies checked, an unresolved V gene accounts for under half of them, and the cause for the rest is not known. V and J calls plus clone size are reproduced from that table; the DNA served to infer D and trimming. This sample has 300,000 to 400,000 clones in its table, and approximately 89% of those were observed once. The ten most abundant clones make up more than 5% of the sample.

Participants in the prospective study were aged roughly 18 to 100 years, lived in more than 20 United States geographic areas, and enrolled through a virtual design. In the prospective study, cohorts were assigned on the basis of participant-reported clinical history obtained from a screening survey and a study questionnaire. For ImmuneRACE Cohort 3, a participant was defined as recovered based on two consecutive negative NP/OP PCR tests, clearance by a healthcare professional, or resolution of symptoms. Each participant in the prospective study had whole blood, serum and a nasopharyngeal or oropharyngeal swab collected by mobile phlebotomists. Over a 2-month period, participants in the prospective study had the option of providing additional blood draws and questionnaires. Blood samples from the prospective study were shipped frozen or at room temperature prior to DNA extraction.

Specimen: PBMCs or T cells enriched from blood (not recorded which). Recombination joined TRBV5-1 with TRBJ2-1; 11 bases in the middle match TRBD2. This sequence was found in a man in his thirties or forties who had recovered from COVID-19. CDR3 protein: CASSLGPGLAVKGQFF. The DNA sequence is given as TGCGCCAGCAGCTTAGGTCCGGGACTAGCGGTTAAAGGGCAGTTCTTC.